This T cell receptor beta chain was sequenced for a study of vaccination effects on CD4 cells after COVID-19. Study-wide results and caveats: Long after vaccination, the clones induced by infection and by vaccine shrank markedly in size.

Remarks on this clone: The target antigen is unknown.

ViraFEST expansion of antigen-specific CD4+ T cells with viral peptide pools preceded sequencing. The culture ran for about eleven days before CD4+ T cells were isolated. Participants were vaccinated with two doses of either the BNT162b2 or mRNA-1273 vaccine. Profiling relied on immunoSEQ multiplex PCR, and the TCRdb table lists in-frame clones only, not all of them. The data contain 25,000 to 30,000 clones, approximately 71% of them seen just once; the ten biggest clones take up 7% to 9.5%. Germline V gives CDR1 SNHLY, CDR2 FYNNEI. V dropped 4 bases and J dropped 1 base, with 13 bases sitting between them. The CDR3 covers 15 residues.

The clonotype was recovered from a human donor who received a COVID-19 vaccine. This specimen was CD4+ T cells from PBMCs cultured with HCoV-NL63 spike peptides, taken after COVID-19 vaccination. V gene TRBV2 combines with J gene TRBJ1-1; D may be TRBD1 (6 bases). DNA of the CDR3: TGTGCCAGCAGTGGGCGGGGCAGGGGGAACACTGAAGCTTTCTTT. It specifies CASSGRGRGNTEAFF. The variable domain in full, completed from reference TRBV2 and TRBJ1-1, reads EPEVTQTPSHQVTQMGQEVILRCVPISNHLYFYWYRQILGQKVEFLVSFYNNEISEKSEIFDDQFSVERPDGSNFTLKIRSTKLEDSAMYFCASSGRGRGNTEAFFGQGTRLTVV.